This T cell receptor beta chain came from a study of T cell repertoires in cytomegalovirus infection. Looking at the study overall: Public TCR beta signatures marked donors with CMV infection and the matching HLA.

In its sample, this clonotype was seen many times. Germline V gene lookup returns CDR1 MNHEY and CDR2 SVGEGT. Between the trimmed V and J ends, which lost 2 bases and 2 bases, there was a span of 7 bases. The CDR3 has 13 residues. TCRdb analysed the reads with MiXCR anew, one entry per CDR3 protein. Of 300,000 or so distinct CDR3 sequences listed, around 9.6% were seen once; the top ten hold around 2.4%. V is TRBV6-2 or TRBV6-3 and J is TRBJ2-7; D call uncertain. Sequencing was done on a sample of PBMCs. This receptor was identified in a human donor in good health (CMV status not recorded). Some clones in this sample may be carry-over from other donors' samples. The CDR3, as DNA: TGTGCCAGCAGTTACCGCAACCCCTACGAGCAGTACGTC. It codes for CASSYRNPYEQYV.